This TCR beta chain appears in the sequencing data of a study of molecular identifiers for immune sequencing clone quantification. Whole-study results and caveats: Detection of one spiked Jurkat cell's TCR RNA reportedly worked in 750,000 to 1,000,000 naive cells. Among effectors, clones above 20 RNA copies held over 97% of molecules; among naive cells, under 1%.

TCRdb used MiXCR to reprocess the PCR reads, holding one entry per CDR3 protein. The sample carries roughly 300,000 distinct CDR3 sequences, roughly a quarter recorded once. The CDR3 contains 17 residues. Germline CDR1 reads KGHDR; CDR2 reads SFDVKD. V lost 3 bases to trimming and J lost 1 base, with 16 bases between them. This clonotype was detected a few times. Antigen specificity is unknown. Sample: naive CD8+ T cells from blood, with Jurkat cell RNA spiked in. The sample's subset: FACS-sorted CD8+CD4-CCR7+CD45RA+ naive T cells. This sequence joins TRBV24-1 and TRBJ2-3; perhaps TRBD2 as D (6 bases). The clonotype was recovered from a human donor in good health. Some libraries in this study had Jurkat cell RNA spiked in. The CDR3 region is CATSDPGTQSGTDTQYF. The CDR3 coding sequence is TGTGCCACCAGTGATCCAGGGACTCAAAGCGGCACAGATACGCAGTATTTT.